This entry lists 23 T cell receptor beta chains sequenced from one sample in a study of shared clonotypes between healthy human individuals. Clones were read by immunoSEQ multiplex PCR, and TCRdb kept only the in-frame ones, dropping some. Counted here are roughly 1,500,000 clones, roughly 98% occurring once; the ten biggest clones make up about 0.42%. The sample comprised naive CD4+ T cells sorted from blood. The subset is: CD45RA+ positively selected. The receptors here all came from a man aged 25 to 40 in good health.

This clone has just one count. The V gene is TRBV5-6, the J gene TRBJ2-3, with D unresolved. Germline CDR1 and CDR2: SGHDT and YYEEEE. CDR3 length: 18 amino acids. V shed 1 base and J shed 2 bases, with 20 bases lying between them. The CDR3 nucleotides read TGTGCCAGCAGCTTGCGACGAGGAGTCATCCCCTCCACAGATACGCAGTATTTT. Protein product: CASSLRRGVIPSTDTQYF.

The CDR3 region is CASLGGSGTSGISSFNEQFF. CDR3 sequence (DNA): TGCGCCAGTCTAGGAGGTTCCGGGACTAGCGGGATCTCCTCGTTCAATGAGCAGTTCTTC. The rearrangement joins TRBV5-1 to TRBJ2-1, with 13 bases aligning to TRBD2. After removal of 8 bases from V and 6 bases from J, the junction contained 23 bases not matched to a gene. The CDR3 spans 20 residues. CDR1 SGHRS and CDR2 YFSETQ come from the germline V gene.

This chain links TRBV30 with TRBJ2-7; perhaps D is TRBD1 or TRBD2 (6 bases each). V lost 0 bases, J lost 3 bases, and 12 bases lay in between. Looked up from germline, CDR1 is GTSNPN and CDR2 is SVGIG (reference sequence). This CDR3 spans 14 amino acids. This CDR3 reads CAWSVGRGVYEQYF. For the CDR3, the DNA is TGTGCCTGGAGTGTAGGTAGGGGGGTCTACGAGCAGTACTTC.

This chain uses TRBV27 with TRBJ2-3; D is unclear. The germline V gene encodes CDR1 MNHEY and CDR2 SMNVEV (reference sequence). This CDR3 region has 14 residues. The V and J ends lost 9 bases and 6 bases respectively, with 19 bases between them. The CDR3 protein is CAREQVPVLDTQYF. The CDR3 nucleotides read TGTGCCAGGGAGCAGGTACCCGTACTTGATACGCAGTATTTT.

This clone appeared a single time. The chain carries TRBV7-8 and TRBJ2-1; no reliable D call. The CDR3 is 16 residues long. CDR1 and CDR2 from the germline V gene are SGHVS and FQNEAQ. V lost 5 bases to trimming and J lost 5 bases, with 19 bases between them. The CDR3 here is CASSHTLTVLNNEQFF. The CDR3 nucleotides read TGTGCCAGCAGCCATACCCTCACCGTACTGAACAATGAGCAGTTCTTC.

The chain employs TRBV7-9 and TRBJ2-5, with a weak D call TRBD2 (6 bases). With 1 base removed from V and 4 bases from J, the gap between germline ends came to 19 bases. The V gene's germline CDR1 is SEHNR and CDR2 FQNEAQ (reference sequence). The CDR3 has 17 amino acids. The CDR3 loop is CASSLDQAGTVGETQYF. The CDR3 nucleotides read TGTGCCAGCAGCTTAGACCAAGCGGGTACGGTAGGAGAGACCCAGTACTTC.

The CDR3 coding sequence is TGCGCCAGCAGCCGGGACATAGCTAACTATGGCTACACCTTC. This sequence encodes CASSRDIANYGYTF. This chain uses TRBV5-1 with TRBJ1-2; a possible D gene is TRBD1 (6 bases). CDR3 length: 14 amino acids. The germline V gene has CDR1 SGHRS and CDR2 YFSETQ. The V and J ends lost 4 bases and 0 bases respectively, with 10 bases between them. Based on the CDR3 plus reference TRBV5-1 and TRBJ1-2, the full variable domain is KAGVTQTPRYLIKTRGQQVTLSCSPISGHRSVSWYQQTPGQGLQFLFEYFSETQRNKGNFPGRFSGRQFSNSRSEMNVSTLELGDSALYLCASSRDIANYGYTFGSGTRLTVV.

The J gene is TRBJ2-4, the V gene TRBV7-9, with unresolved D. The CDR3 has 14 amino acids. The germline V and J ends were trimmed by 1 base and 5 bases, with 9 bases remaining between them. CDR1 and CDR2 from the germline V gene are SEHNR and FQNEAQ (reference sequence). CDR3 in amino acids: CASSLGPSQNIQYF. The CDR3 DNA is TGTGCCAGCAGCTTAGGGCCGTCACAAAACATTCAGTACTTC.

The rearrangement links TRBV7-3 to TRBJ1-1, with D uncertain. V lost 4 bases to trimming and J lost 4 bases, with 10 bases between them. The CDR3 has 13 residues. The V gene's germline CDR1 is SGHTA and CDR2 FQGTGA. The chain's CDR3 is CASSSQTGTEAFF. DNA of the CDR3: TGTGCCAGCAGCTCGCAAACGGGCACTGAAGCTTTCTTT.

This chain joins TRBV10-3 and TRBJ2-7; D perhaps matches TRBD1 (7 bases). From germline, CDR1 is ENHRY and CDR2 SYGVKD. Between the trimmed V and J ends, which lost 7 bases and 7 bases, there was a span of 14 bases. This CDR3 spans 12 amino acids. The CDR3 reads CAIKSQGGEQYF. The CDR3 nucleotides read TGTGCCATCAAATCCCAGGGGGGTGAGCAGTACTTC.

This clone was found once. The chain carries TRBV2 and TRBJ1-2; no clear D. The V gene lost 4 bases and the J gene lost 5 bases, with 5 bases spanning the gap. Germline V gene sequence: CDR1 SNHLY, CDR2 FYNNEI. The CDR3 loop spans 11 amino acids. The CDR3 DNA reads TGTGCCAGCAGTGGAAGATATGGCTACACCTTC. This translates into CASSGRYGYTF.

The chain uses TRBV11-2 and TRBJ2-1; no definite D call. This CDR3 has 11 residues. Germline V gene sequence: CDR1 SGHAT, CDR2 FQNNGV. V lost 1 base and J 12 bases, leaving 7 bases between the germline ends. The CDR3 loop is CASSLADVQFF. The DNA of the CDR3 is TGTGCCAGCAGCTTAGCCGACGTGCAGTTCTTC.

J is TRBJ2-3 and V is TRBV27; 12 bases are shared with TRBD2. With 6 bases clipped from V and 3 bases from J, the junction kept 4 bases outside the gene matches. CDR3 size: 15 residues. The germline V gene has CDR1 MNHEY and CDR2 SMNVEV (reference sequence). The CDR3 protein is CASSLTSGRTDTQYF. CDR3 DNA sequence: TGTGCCAGCAGCCTAACTAGCGGGAGGACAGATACGCAGTATTTT.

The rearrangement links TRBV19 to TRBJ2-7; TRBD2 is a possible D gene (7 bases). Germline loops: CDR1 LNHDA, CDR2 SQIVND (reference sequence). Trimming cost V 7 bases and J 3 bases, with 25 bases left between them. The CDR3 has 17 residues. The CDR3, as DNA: TGTGCCAGTAAGGGGGGGCCGTCCTCGGTCGGGCACTACGAGCAGTACTTC. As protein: CASKGGPSSVGHYEQYF.

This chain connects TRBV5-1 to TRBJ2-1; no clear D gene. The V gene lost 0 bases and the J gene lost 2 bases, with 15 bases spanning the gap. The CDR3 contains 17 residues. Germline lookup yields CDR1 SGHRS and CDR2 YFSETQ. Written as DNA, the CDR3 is TGCGCCAGCAGCTTGGATGGCAGGCAGGCCCCCTACAATGAGCAGTTCTTC. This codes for CASSLDGRQAPYNEQFF.

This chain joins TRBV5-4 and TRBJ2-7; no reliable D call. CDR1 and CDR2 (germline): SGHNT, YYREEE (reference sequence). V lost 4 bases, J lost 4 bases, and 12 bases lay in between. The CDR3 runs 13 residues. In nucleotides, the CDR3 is TGTGCCAGCAGCCGCACCACGCTTTACGAGCAGTACTTC. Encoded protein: CASSRTTLYEQYF.

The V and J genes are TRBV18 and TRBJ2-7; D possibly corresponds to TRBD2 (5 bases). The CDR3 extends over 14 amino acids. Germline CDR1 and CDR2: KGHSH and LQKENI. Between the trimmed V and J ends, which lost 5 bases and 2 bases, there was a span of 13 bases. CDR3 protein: CASSYVAQTYEQYF. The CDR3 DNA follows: TGTGCCAGCTCATACGTAGCGCAAACCTACGAGCAGTACTTC.

CDR3 protein: CASRPAAGAYEQYF. The DNA for the CDR3 is TGCGCCAGCAGACCCGCCGCGGGAGCCTACGAGCAGTACTTC. The chain combines TRBV10-1 with TRBJ2-7; 7 positions agree with TRBD2. CDR1 is WNHNN, CDR2 SYGVQD, per germline (reference sequence). The V and J ends lost 6 bases and 2 bases, in that order; junction bases with no gene match: 7. CDR3 length equals 14 residues.

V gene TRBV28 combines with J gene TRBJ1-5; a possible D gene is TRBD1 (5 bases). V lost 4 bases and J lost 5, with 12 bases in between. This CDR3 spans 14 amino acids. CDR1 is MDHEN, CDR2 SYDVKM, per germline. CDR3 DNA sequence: TGTGCCAGCAGTTATACAGGAGATTATCAGCCCCAGCATTTT. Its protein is CASSYTGDYQPQHF.

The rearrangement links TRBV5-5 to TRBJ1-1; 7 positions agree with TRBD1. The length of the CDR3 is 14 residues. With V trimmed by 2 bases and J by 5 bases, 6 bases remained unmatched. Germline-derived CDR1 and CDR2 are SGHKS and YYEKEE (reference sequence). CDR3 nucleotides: TGTGCCAGCAGCTTACAGGGGTATGGAACTGAAGCTTTCTTT. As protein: CASSLQGYGTEAFF.

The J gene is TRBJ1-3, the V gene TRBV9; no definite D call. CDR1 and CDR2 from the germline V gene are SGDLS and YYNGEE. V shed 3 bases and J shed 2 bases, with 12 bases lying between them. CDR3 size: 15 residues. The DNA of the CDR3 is TGTGCCAGCAGCGACCGCGGTATAGCTGGAAACACCATATATTTT. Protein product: CASSDRGIAGNTIYF.

CDR3 residues: CASSQVKAGTYNEQFF. DNA of the CDR3: TGTGCCAGCAGCCAAGTAAAAGCGGGAACATACAATGAGCAGTTCTTC. V gene TRBV4-2 combines with J gene TRBJ2-1; 7 bases agree with TRBD2. CDR1 LGHNA and CDR2 YNFKEQ come from the germline V gene. V gave up 1 base and J gave up 4 bases; unmatched junction bases: 7. The CDR3 spans 16 residues.

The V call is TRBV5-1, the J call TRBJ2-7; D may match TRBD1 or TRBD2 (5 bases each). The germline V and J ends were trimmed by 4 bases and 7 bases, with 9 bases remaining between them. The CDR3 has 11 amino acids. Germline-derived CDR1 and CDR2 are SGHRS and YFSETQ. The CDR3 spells CASSREGEQYF. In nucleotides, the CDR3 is TGCGCCAGCAGCCGCGAGGGGGAGCAGTACTTC.